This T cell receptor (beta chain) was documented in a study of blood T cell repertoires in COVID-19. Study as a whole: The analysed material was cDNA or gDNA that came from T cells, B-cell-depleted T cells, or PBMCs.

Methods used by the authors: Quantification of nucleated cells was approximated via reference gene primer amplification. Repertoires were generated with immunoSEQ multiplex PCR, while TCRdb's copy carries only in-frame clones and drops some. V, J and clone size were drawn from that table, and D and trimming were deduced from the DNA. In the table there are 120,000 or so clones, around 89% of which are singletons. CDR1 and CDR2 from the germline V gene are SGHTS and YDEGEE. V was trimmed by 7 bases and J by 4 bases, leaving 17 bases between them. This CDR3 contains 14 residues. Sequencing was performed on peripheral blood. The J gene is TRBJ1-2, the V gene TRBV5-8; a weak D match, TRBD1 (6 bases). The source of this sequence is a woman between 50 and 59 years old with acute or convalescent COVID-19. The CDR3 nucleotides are TGTGCCAGCTACCATAGGGGGAGTATCTATGGCTACACCTTC. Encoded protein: CASYHRGSIYGYTF.